This T cell receptor beta chain was sequenced for a study of T cell responses to AZD1222 COVID-19 vaccine. Regarding the study as a whole: Most donors were white British and more were female, and clonal diversity was possibly underestimated.

Generated by immunoSEQ multiplex PCR, the TCRdb table keeps only in-frame clones and is missing some. Among roughly 80,000 clones, approximately 90% were seen once, and the ten largest hold approximately 10%. Of note for this clone: Its antigen is as yet unknown.

Trimming pared 3 bases from V and 4 bases from J, leaving 16 bases between. CDR1 and CDR2 (germline): MNHNS, SASEGT. There are 15 residues in the CDR3. This TCR was recovered from an adult who received the AZD1222 COVID-19 vaccine. This chain uses TRBV6-1 with TRBJ2-7; D may be TRBD1 (5 bases). This specimen consisted of peripheral blood, obtained 28 days after the second AZD1222 dose. CDR3 region: CASSDPRTQGYEQYF. Here the CDR3 DNA reads TGTGCCAGCAGTGATCCTCGGACCCAGGGATACGAGCAGTACTTC.